The 10 T cell receptor beta chains below come from one sample, sequenced in a study of cytomegalovirus exposure and HLA in healthy donors. Use of 60 Vbeta and 13 Jbeta primers characterized the PCR. TCRdb's table, derived via immunoSEQ multiplex PCR, lists solely in-frame clones and lacks some. The table lists roughly 150,000 clones. The sequencing input was PBMCs. All receptors come from a woman in her fifties or sixties in good health and CMV-seronegative.

The chain is built from TRBV19 and TRBJ1-3, with a weak D call TRBD1 (6 bases). Trimming pared 7 bases from V and 1 base from J, leaving 14 bases between. The CDR3 has 15 amino acids. The germline V gene encodes CDR1 LNHDA and CDR2 SQIVND (reference sequence). The CDR3 is CASIRTGQSGNTIYF. The CDR3 DNA follows: TGTGCCAGTATAAGAACAGGGCAATCTGGAAACACCATATATTTT.

The genes are TRBV29-1 and TRBJ2-7; D remains unclear. The length of the CDR3 is 12 residues. The V gene lost 2 bases and the J gene lost 4 bases, with 9 bases spanning the gap. Germline CDR1 reads SQVTM; CDR2 reads ANQGSEA. CDR3 region: CSVELGQYEQYF. DNA for the CDR3: TGCAGCGTTGAACTAGGCCAGTACGAGCAGTACTTC.

V gene TRBV10-3 combines with J gene TRBJ1-4, with 10 bases lining up with TRBD1. Trimming took 3 bases from V and 7 from J; bases not matched to a gene: 8. This CDR3 region has 16 residues. Germline loops: CDR1 ENHRY, CDR2 SYGVKD. The CDR3 DNA is TGTGCCATCAGTGACCGACTGACAGGGGGCCGTGAAAAACTGTTTTTT. Its protein product is CAISDRLTGGREKLFF.

The genes are TRBV19 and TRBJ1-6; TRBD1 might be the D (5 bases). Trimming pared 4 bases from V and 10 bases from J, leaving 11 bases between. Per germline, CDR1 LNHDA and CDR2 SQIVND (reference sequence). This CDR3 has 13 amino acids. CDR3 in amino acids: CASSRGFGSPLHF. The DNA of the CDR3 is TGTGCCAGTAGTAGGGGCTTCGGGTCACCCCTCCACTTT.

The gene calls are TRBV9 and TRBJ2-3; TRBD2 aligns across 10 bases. The CDR3 has 19 residues. Losses at the gene ends were 3 bases for V and 0 bases for J; bases not matched to a gene: 13. The germline V gene encodes CDR1 SGDLS and CDR2 YYNGEE. The CDR3: CASSGAPSGRASSTDTQYF. The CDR3, as DNA: TGTGCCAGCAGCGGGGCCCCCAGCGGGAGGGCGAGTAGCACAGATACGCAGTATTTT.

CDR3 coding DNA: TGTGCTAGTGGTTTGGCTCTCCTTACAGGTTCCTACAATGAGCAGTTCTTC. Translated: CASGLALLTGSYNEQFF. The chain couples TRBV12-5 to TRBJ2-1, with D possibly matching TRBD1 (5 bases). The CDR3 covers 17 residues. V dropped 1 base and J dropped 1 base, with 14 bases sitting between them. Germline V lookup: CDR1 LGHNT, CDR2 FRNRAP.

This chain uses TRBV7-6 with TRBJ2-1; the match to TRBD2 covers 16 bases. J was trimmed by 15 bases and V by 6 bases; bases with no gene match: 11. The CDR3 length is 15 residues. Per germline, CDR1 SGHVS and CDR2 FNYEAQ. The DNA of the CDR3 is TGTGCCAGCAGTCTTCCGGGACTAGCGGGAGGGAGGGTGTTCTTC. This codes for CASSLPGLAGGRVFF.

V is TRBV5-5 and J is TRBJ1-5; a weak D match, TRBD1 (6 bases). There are 15 residues in the CDR3. V lost 0 bases and J lost 8, with 15 bases in between. Germline values: CDR1 SGHKS, CDR2 YYEKEE (reference sequence). The CDR3 DNA follows: TGTGCCAGCAGCTTGGGAGGGGGGGTCGGAGAGCCCCAGCATTTT. Translating it yields CASSLGGGVGEPQHF. The full variable domain, in which reference TRBV5-5 and TRBJ1-5 provide the parts outside the CDR3, is DAGVTQSPTHLIKTRGQQVTLRCSPISGHKSVSWYQQVLGQGPQFIFQYYEKEERGRGNFPDRFSARQFPNYSSELNVNALLLGDSALYLCASSLGGGVGEPQHFGDGTRLSIL.

This chain connects TRBV27 to TRBJ2-7; 10 bases agree with TRBD1. Germline-derived CDR1 and CDR2 are MNHEY and SMNVEV (reference sequence). V lost 5 bases and J lost 3; bases outside the gene matches: 4. The CDR3 contains 14 residues. The CDR3 DNA reads TGTGCCAGCAGTATCGGACAGGGGGGCTACGAGCAGTACTTC. This encodes CASSIGQGGYEQYF.

The rearrangement links TRBV5-1 to TRBJ2-2; TRBD1 matches 9 bases. The CDR3 is 15 residues long. V shed 4 bases, J shed 5 bases, and the junction held 6 bases outside the gene matches. Per the germline V gene, CDR1 is SGHRS and CDR2 is YFSETQ. CDR3 sequence reads: CASSLGTGRTGELFF. DNA for the CDR3: TGCGCCAGCAGCCTGGGGACAGGGAGAACCGGGGAGCTGTTTTTT.